The next 6 T cell receptor beta chains were all read from a single sample in a study of CD8 T cells in Susac syndrome. When the RNA was reverse transcribed, random hexamers were used with an input of about 0.5 to 1 ug. MiXCR, applied by TCRdb to the immunoSEQ multiplex PCR reads, yields one record per CDR3 protein. The sample contains 230,000 or so distinct CDR3 sequences, about 95% of which appear only once. The sample taken for sequencing was CD4+ T cells from PBMCs. Source of these receptors: a human donor with multiple sclerosis.

The chain uses TRBV30 and TRBJ2-7, with D possibly matching TRBD1 (5 bases). CDR1 and CDR2 from the germline V gene are GTSNPN and SVGIG (reference sequence). Trimming left V 7 bases short and J 4 bases short, with 17 bases between. This CDR3 is 13 amino acids long. The CDR3 loop reads CASQGRASYEQYF. The CDR3 nucleotides read TGTGCCTCGCAGGGCAGGGCATCGTACGAGCAGTACTTC.

The CDR3 loop is CASSPGHYGYTF. In DNA form, the CDR3 reads TGTGCCAGCAGTCCGGGACACTATGGCTACACCTTC. The chain employs TRBV5-6 and TRBJ1-2; TRBD1 might be the D (5 bases). Per the germline V gene, CDR1 is SGHDT and CDR2 is YYEEEE. The CDR3 consists of 12 residues. The V gene lost 5 bases and the J gene lost 3 bases, with 8 bases spanning the gap.

The J gene is TRBJ2-1, the V gene TRBV20-1; no reliable D call. Trimming stripped 3 bases from V and 5 bases from J, with 8 bases between. There are 12 residues in the CDR3. Germline CDR1 is DFQATT and CDR2 is SNEGSKA (reference sequence). The CDR3 DNA reads TGCAGTGCTAGCCGGCTTAACAATGAGCAGTTCTTC. Protein sequence: CSASRLNNEQFF.

The chain uses TRBV2 and TRBJ1-4; D call uncertain. The V and J ends lost 6 bases and 6 bases respectively, with 17 bases between them. The germline CDR1 and CDR2 sequences are SNHLY and FYNNEI. This CDR3 contains 15 residues. CDR3 bases: TGTGCCAGCAGAGCCTCCGGGCGAGGTGATGAAAAACTGTTTTTT. It yields the protein CASRASGRGDEKLFF. Supplemented by reference TRBV2 and TRBJ1-4, the full variable domain reads EPEVTQTPSHQVTQMGQEVILRCVPISNHLYFYWYRQILGQKVEFLVSFYNNEISEKSEIFDDQFSVERPDGSNFTLKIRSTKLEDSAMYFCASRASGRGDEKLFFGSGTQLSVL.

The rearrangement links TRBV5-4 to TRBJ2-1; D is unresolved. The CDR3 consists of 16 residues. Germline V gene lookup returns CDR1 SGHNT and CDR2 YYREEE (reference sequence). V was cut by 3 bases and J by 2 bases, with 15 bases left in between. CDR3 bases: TGTGCCAGCAGCTCAACCCACGCCCCCACCTACAATGAGCAGTTCTTC. This sequence encodes CASSSTHAPTYNEQFF.

The chain carries TRBV7-9 and TRBJ1-5, with D possibly TRBD1 on 6 matching bases. Germline loops: CDR1 SEHNR, CDR2 FQNEAQ (reference sequence). This CDR3 contains 15 residues. Trimming took 5 bases from V and 3 from J, leaving 14 bases between them. The CDR3 DNA is TGTGCCAGCAGCCTAAATGTGGGGGCCAATCAGCCCCAGCATTTT. It yields the protein CASSLNVGANQPQHF.